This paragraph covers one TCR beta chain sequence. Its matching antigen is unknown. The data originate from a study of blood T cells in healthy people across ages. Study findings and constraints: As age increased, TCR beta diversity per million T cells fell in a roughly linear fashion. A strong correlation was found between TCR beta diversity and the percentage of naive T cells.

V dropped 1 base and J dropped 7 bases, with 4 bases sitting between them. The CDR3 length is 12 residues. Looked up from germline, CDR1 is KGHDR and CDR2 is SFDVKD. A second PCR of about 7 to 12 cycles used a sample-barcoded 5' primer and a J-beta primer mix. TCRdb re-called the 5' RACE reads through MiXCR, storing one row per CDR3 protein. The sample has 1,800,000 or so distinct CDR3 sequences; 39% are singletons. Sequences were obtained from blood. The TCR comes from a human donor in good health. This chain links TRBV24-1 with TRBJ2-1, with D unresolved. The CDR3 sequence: CATSDFWNEQFF. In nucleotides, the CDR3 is TGTGCCACCAGTGATTTTTGGAATGAGCAGTTCTTC.